The clone carrying this TCR beta chain was observed a handful of times. The ends lost 4 bases at V and 0 bases at J; junction bases unmatched: 13. Germline assignment: CDR1 SGHRS and CDR2 YFSETQ. This CDR3 is built from 17 residues. This sample is part of a study of OX40 agonist ivuxolimab in advanced cancers. Profiling relied on immunoSEQ multiplex PCR, and the TCRdb table lists in-frame clones only, not all of them. The profile covers fewer than 110,000 clones, with 80% to 95% appearing a single time and approximately 1.2% taken by the ten largest. The chain is built from TRBV5-1 and TRBJ2-7; 7 nucleotides agree with TRBD1. This TCR came from an adult with an advanced solid tumor such as melanoma, head and neck, liver or kidney cancer. The sequenced sample was CD4+ or CD8+ T cells sorted from blood, obtained in a trial of the OX40 agonist ivuxolimab. CDR3 bases: TGCGCCAGCAGCCTAGACAGGGAACCTTCGCACTCCTACGAGCAGTACTTC. It translates to CASSLDREPSHSYEQYF.